This TCR beta chain was identified during a study of cytomegalovirus exposure and HLA in healthy donors. This CDR3 spans 16 amino acids. Germline CDR1 reads SEHNR; CDR2 reads FQNEAQ (reference sequence). Trimming took 5 bases from V and 0 from J, leaving 16 bases between them. As concerns this clone: No antigen is known for it.

Researchers ran the PCR with 60 Vbeta and 13 Jbeta primers. Data came from immunoSEQ multiplex PCR; TCRdb stores just in-frame clones and leaves some out. The data show 150,000 to 200,000 clones, 78% seen once. Points from the study as a whole: Segments of the TCR beta V type were, in most cases, productive about 87% or about 30% of the time in an earlier analysis.

The sample taken for sequencing was PBMCs. The clonotype was recovered from a woman aged 45-65 years in good health and CMV-seropositive. The V and J genes are TRBV7-9 and TRBJ2-5, with D tentatively TRBD2 (5 bases). DNA of the CDR3: TGTGCCAGCAGCCCCAGCGTTGGCGGGTACCAAGAGACCCAGTACTTC. This translates into CASSPSVGGYQETQYF.